This T cell receptor beta chain was observed in a study of T cells expressing NK-cell markers. Notes on this clonotype: No antigen is known for it.

TCRdb re-called the 5' RACE reads; every CDR3 protein appears as one record, without DNA. The sample totals approximately 550,000 distinct CDR3 sequences. The CDR3 has 13 residues. Study outcomes and limitations: Whether expanded NKG2C-expressing T cell clones recognize HCMV is unknown. As a fraction of CD8+ T cells, dominant NKG2C+ clonotypes reached about 1.0-7.5% in 5 or 6 donors. These same clonotypes (in a handful of donors) also led the CD3+CD56-NKG2C+ fraction.

The sequenced sample was blood T cells: a sorted CD56 or NKG2C T cell subset, CD4+ or CD8+ T cells, or bulk PBMC T cells (not recorded which). The receptor's source is a young man in good health. The chain employs TRBV12-3 or TRBV12-4 and TRBJ1-2; the TRBD1 assignment by TCRdb is unverifiable without DNA. This CDR3 reads CASSLGAGVGYTF.